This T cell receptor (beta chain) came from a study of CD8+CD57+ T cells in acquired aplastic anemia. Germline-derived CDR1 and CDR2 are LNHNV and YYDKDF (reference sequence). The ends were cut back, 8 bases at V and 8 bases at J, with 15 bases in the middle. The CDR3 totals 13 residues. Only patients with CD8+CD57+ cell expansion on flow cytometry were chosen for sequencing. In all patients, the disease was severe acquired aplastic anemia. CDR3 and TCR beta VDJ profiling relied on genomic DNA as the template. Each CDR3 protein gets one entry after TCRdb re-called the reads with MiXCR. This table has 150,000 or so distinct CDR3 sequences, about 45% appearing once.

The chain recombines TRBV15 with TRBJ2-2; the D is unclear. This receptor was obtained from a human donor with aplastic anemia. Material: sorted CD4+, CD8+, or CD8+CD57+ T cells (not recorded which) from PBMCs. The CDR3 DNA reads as TGTGCCACCGGGCAGACGAGCACTGGGGAGCTGTTTTTT. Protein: CATGQTSTGELFF.